The TCR beta chain under discussion was sequenced for a study of early T cells in non-severe SARS-CoV-2 infection. About the study: RNA in bulk from unsorted whole blood was sequenced, and chains were unpaired.

Germline values: CDR1 LGHNA, CDR2 YNFKEQ. CDR3 length equals 19 residues. The junction had 16 bases not matched to a gene; V was cut back by 0 bases and J by 4 bases. The TCR library protocol attached unique molecular identifiers to the individual cDNA molecules. TCRdb recomputed calls from the 5' RACE reads with MiXCR, one row per CDR3 protein. This repertoire shows about 70,000 distinct CDR3 sequences, about 14% found once; its top ten account for about 3.7%. This chain connects TRBV4-2 to TRBJ2-3, with 7 nucleotides matching TRBD2. Sequenced here: whole blood, sampled at baseline. The source is an adult who was a healthcare worker with PCR-confirmed SARS-CoV-2 infection or an uninfected control (not recorded which). The CDR3 loop reads CASSQDPPRGGRGADTQYF. The CDR3 region has the DNA TGTGCCAGCAGCCAAGACCCCCCGAGGGGCGGGAGAGGCGCAGATACGCAGTATTTT.